This note documents a single T cell receptor (beta chain) sequence. Generated by immunoSEQ multiplex PCR, the TCRdb table keeps only in-frame clones and is missing some. The table lists around 140,000 clones, about 92% of them singletons. This sample was taken from a study of OX40 agonist ivuxolimab in advanced cancers. In germline, CDR1 is MNHNS, CDR2 SASEGT. This CDR3 has 11 amino acids. The germline V and J ends were trimmed by 8 bases and 3 bases, with 8 bases remaining between them. This chain joins TRBV6-1 and TRBJ2-7; unclear D gene. This clonotype was obtained from an adult with an advanced solid tumor such as melanoma, head and neck, liver or kidney cancer. The specimen comprised CD4+ or CD8+ T cells sorted from blood, sampled in a trial of the OX40 agonist ivuxolimab. The CDR3 region has the DNA TGTGCCAGCCGGGCCCACTACGAGCAGTACTTC. This codes for CASRAHYEQYF.